This T cell receptor (beta chain) was captured in a study of cytomegalovirus exposure and HLA in healthy donors. Study results and caveats: In an earlier analysis, in some 540 donors, most V segments appeared productive either ~90% or ~30% of the time. After further analysis at a later stage, 16,951 TCR beta sequences were associated with HLA alleles at 0.05 false discovery rate. Later on, an analysis found that several of the most significant clusters appeared to be linked to common viral pathogens, which included parvovirus B19.

Although they were nominally healthy when sampled, donors likely had unrecorded immune exposures. Note on this clone: What it binds is not known.

The PCR contained 60 Vbeta and 13 Jbeta primers. Profiled with immunoSEQ multiplex PCR; TCRdb holds only in-frame clones, not every one. The table includes roughly 100,000 clones, roughly 79% detected once. Germline values: CDR1 MDHEN, CDR2 SYDVKM. V was shortened by 5 bases and J by 2 bases, with 8 bases between the two germline ends. This CDR3 spans 13 amino acids. The chain is built from TRBV28 and TRBJ2-3; no clear D gene. Sample: PBMCs. The receptor was derived from a man aged 50-60 years in good health and CMV-seropositive. CDR3 nucleotides: TGTGCCAGCAGTGCAGGAAACACAGATACGCAGTATTTT. Translation: CASSAGNTDTQYF.